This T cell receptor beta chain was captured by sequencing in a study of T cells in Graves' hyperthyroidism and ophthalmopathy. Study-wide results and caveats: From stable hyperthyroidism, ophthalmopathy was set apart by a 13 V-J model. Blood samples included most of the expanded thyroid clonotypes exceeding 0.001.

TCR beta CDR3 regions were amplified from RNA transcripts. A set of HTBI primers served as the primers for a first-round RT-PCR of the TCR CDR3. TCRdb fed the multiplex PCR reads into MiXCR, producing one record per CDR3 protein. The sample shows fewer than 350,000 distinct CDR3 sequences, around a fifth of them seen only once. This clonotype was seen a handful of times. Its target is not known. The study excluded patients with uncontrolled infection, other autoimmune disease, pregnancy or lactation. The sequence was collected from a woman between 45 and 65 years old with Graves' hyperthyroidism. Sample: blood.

In DNA form, the CDR3 reads TGTGCCAGCAGCAAAACAGGGAGTGGGGGTGAAAAACTGTTTTTT. This gives the protein CASSKTGSGGEKLFF. The V and J genes are TRBV12-3 or TRBV12-4 and TRBJ1-4; TRBD1 might be the D (6 bases). CDR3 length: 15 residues. The ends were cut back, 6 bases at V and 7 bases at J, with 18 bases in the middle.